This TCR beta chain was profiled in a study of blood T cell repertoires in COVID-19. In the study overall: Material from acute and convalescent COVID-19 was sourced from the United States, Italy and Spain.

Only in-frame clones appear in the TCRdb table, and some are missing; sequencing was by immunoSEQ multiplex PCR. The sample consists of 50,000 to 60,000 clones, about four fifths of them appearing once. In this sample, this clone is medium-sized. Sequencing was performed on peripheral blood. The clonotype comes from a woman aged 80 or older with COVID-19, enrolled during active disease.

The CDR3 spells CASSLGSGTARGYTF. Written as DNA, the CDR3 is TGTGCCAGCAGCTTAGGTAGCGGGACCGCGCGGGGCTACACCTTC. This chain links TRBV7-9 with TRBJ1-2; TRBD1 might be the D (5 bases). Trimming pared 1 base from V and 8 bases from J, leaving 17 bases between. This CDR3 has 15 amino acids. Germline CDR1 reads SEHNR; CDR2 reads FQNEAQ (reference sequence).